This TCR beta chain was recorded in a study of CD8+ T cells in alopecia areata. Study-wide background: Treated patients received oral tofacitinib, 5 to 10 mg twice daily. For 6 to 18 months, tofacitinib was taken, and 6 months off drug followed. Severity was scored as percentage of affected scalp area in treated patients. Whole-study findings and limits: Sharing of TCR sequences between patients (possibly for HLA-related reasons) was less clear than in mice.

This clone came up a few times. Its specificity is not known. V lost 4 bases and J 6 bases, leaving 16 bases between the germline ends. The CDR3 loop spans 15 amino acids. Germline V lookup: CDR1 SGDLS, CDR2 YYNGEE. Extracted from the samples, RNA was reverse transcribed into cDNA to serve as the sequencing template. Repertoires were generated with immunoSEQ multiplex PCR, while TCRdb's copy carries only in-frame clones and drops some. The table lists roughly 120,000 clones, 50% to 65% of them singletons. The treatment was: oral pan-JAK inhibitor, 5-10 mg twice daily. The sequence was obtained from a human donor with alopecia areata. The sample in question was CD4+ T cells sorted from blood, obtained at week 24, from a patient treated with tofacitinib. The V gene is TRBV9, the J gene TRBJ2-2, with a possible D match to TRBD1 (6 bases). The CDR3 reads CASSSGTSGAGELFF. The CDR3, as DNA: TGTGCCAGCAGCTCCGGGACAAGTGGCGCCGGGGAGCTGTTTTTT.